One sample yielded the 24 T cell receptor beta chains listed below, sequenced in a study of cytomegalovirus exposure and HLA in healthy donors. The study ran its PCR with 60 Vbeta and 13 Jbeta primers. TCRdb keeps only in-frame clones here, not all; method: immunoSEQ multiplex PCR. The sample lists about 150,000 clones, 79% occurring once. The sample consisted of PBMCs. The source of these receptors is a man aged 40-50 years in good health and CMV-seropositive.

This sequence joins TRBV7-2 and TRBJ1-1; 8 bases fit TRBD1. The germline V gene encodes CDR1 SGHTA and CDR2 FQGNSA. The CDR3 is 14 amino acids. Trimming took 5 bases from V and 3 from J; bases not matched to a gene: 5. CDR3 region: CASSPYRGDTEAFF. The DNA of the CDR3 is TGTGCCAGCAGCCCGTACAGGGGGGACACTGAAGCTTTCTTT.

V gene TRBV2 combines with J gene TRBJ2-3; D perhaps matches TRBD1 (6 bases). The CDR3 totals 15 residues. Germline lookup yields CDR1 SNHLY and CDR2 FYNNEI. Trimming stripped 7 bases from V and 6 bases from J, with 20 bases between. The CDR3 reads CASTARQATLDTQYF. The CDR3 DNA reads as TGTGCCAGCACTGCTCGACAGGCAACCTTGGATACGCAGTATTTT.

CDR3 bases: TGTGCCAGCGGCGCCAAACAGGGTTTAGGTCAGCCCCAGCATTTT. Its translation is CASGAKQGLGQPQHF. The J gene is TRBJ1-5, the V gene TRBV5-8; D might be TRBD1 (6 bases). Germline CDR1 reads SGHTS; CDR2 reads YDEGEE. Trimming took off 7 bases at V and 6 bases at J, with 20 bases between the two ends. The CDR3 loop spans 15 amino acids. Based on the CDR3 plus reference TRBV5-8 and TRBJ1-5, the full variable domain is EAGVTQSPTHLIKTRGQQATLRCSPISGHTSVYWYQQALGLGLQFLLWYDEGEERNRGNFPPRFSGRQFPNYSSELNVNALELEDSALYLCASGAKQGLGQPQHFGDGTRLSIL.

The chain carries TRBV13 and TRBJ2-1; 14 bases are shared with TRBD2. Trimming cost V 4 bases and J 4 bases; bases outside gene matches: 6. The CDR3 contains 17 residues. Germline CDR1 reads PRHDT; CDR2 reads FYEKMQ (reference sequence). CDR3 sequence (DNA): TGTGCCAGCAGCTCAGGGGGGACTAGCGGGAGTTACAATGAGCAGTTCTTC. As protein: CASSSGGTSGSYNEQFF. The full variable domain, completed using reference TRBV13 and TRBJ2-1, is AAGVIQSPRHLIKEKRETATLKCYPIPRHDTVYWYQQGPGQDPQFLISFYEKMQSDKGSIPDRFSAQQFSDYHSELNMSSLELGDSALYFCASSSGGTSGSYNEQFFGPGTRLTVL.

The chain recombines TRBV5-1 with TRBJ2-2; the match to TRBD2 covers 7 bases. The CDR3 has 17 residues. CDR1 SGHRS and CDR2 YFSETQ come from the germline V gene. V shed 3 bases and J 5 bases; nucleotides not matched to a gene: 13. DNA for the CDR3: TGCGCCAGCAGCTGGTTAACGGGGGGAACCGGGACCGGGGAGCTGTTTTTT. Encoded protein: CASSWLTGGTGTGELFF.

J is TRBJ2-1 and V is TRBV9, with 10 bases lining up with TRBD2. J gave up 7 bases and V 4 bases, and 5 bases lay outside the gene matches. The germline V gene encodes CDR1 SGDLS and CDR2 YYNGEE. This CDR3 spans 14 amino acids. CDR3 sequence (DNA): TGTGCCAGCAGCAGACCGACTAGCGGGAATGAGCAGTTCTTC. Translation: CASSRPTSGNEQFF. Based on the CDR3 plus reference TRBV9 and TRBJ2-1, the full variable domain is DSGVTQTPKHLITATGQRVTLRCSPRSGDLSVYWYQQSLDQGLQFLIQYYNGEERAKGNILERFSAQQFPDLHSELNLSSLELGDSALYFCASSRPTSGNEQFFGPGTRLTVL.

J is TRBJ2-1 and V is TRBV7-8, with 14 nucleotides matching TRBD2. V lost 5 bases, J lost 8 bases, and 5 bases stayed unmatched. This CDR3 has 15 residues. Germline CDR1 SGHVS, CDR2 FQNEAQ. CDR3 DNA sequence: TGTGCCAGCAGCCCGACTAGCGGGAGGGCGGATGAGCAGTTCTTC. Its protein is CASSPTSGRADEQFF.

This chain links TRBV19 with TRBJ2-5, with D possibly matching TRBD2 (6 bases). Per the germline V gene, CDR1 is LNHDA and CDR2 is SQIVND (reference sequence). V lost 6 bases and J lost 5, with 16 bases in between. This CDR3 region has 14 residues. The chain's CDR3 is CASSSLGGGETQYF. DNA for the CDR3: TGTGCCAGTAGCTCACTCGGGGGAGGTGAGACCCAGTACTTC.

This clone occurred a few times. The CDR3 loop reads CSVEKQGVGDGYTF. CDR3 sequence (DNA): TGCAGCGTTGAGAAACAGGGGGTAGGGGATGGCTACACCTTC. The chain joins TRBV29-1 to TRBJ1-2; 8 bases map to TRBD1. This CDR3 contains 14 residues. Trimming took 3 bases from V and 6 from J; bases not matched to a gene: 9. The germline CDR1 and CDR2 sequences are SQVTM and ANQGSEA.

The V gene is TRBV7-8, the J gene TRBJ2-1; 11 bases are shared with TRBD2. Germline trimming cut 5 bases from V and 15 bases from J; bases unmatched to any gene: 15. Looked up from germline, CDR1 is SGHVS and CDR2 is FQNEAQ. The length of the CDR3 is 15 residues. The CDR3 spells CASSPGTSGGVGMFF. The CDR3 DNA reads as TGTGCCAGCAGCCCGGGGACTAGCGGAGGGGTAGGTATGTTCTTC. Variable domain in full (rest from reference TRBV7-8 and TRBJ2-1): GAGVSQSPRYKVAKRGQDVALRCDPISGHVSLFWYQQALGQGPEFLTYFQNEAQLDKSGLPSDRFFAERPEGSVSTLKIQRTQQEDSAVYLCASSPGTSGGVGMFFGPGTRLTVL.

The chain employs TRBV6-5 and TRBJ2-7, with 8 bases identical to TRBD1. The J segment lost 0 bases and the V segment lost 2 bases, leaving 3 bases of the junction unmatched. The CDR3 sequence is 15 residues long. Looked up from germline, CDR1 is MNHEY and CDR2 is SVGAGI. Here the CDR3 reads CASSYDRGSSYEQYF. CDR3 bases: TGTGCCAGCAGTTACGACAGGGGCAGCTCCTACGAGCAGTACTTC.

The chain links TRBV19 to TRBJ1-5; D is perhaps TRBD1 (5 bases). The CDR3 covers 14 residues. The germline gives CDR1 LNHDA, CDR2 SQIVND (reference sequence). Trimming shortened V by 7 bases and J by 4 bases, and 14 bases separated the two germline ends. Written as DNA, the CDR3 is TGTGCCAGTACGGATTGGACAAGTAATCAGCCCCAGCATTTT. Its protein product is CASTDWTSNQPQHF.

The gene calls are TRBV2 and TRBJ2-1, with 10 bases fitting TRBD2. The CDR3 consists of 16 residues. The V and J ends lost 4 bases and 7 bases, in that order; junction bases with no gene match: 10. Per the germline V gene, CDR1 is SNHLY and CDR2 is FYNNEI. CDR3 bases: TGTGCCAGCAGTGGTGCAGCGGGAGGGGTGAGGAATGAGCAGTTCTTC. This sequence encodes CASSGAAGGVRNEQFF.

This clone was counted only a few times. The chain links TRBV15 to TRBJ1-1; D is undetermined. This CDR3 contains 13 residues. CDR1 is LNHNV, CDR2 YYDKDF, per germline (reference sequence). V lost 4 bases to trimming and J lost 5 bases, with 11 bases between them. The CDR3 here is CATSTGVGTEAFF. CDR3 DNA: TGTGCCACCAGCACAGGTGTTGGAACTGAAGCTTTCTTT. The variable domain in full, completed from reference TRBV15 and TRBJ1-1, reads DAMVIQNPRYQVTQFGKPVTLSCSQTLNHNVMYWYQQKSSQAPKLLFHYYDKDFNNEADTPDNFQSRRPNTSFCFLDIRSPGLGDTAMYLCATSTGVGTEAFFGQGTRLTVV.

Remarks on this clone: Compared with germline, one end of the junction differs, possibly owing to a read error. V is TRBV7-9 and J is TRBJ1-1; D call uncertain. This CDR3 comprises 12 residues. Germline V lookup: CDR1 SEHNR, CDR2 FQNEAQ (reference sequence). Here the CDR3 reads CSSSSQRFEAFF. CDR3 bases: TGTTCCAGCAGCTCGCAGCGCTTTGAAGCTTTCTTT.

The V and J genes are TRBV11-3 and TRBJ2-1; TRBD2 agrees at 8 bases. Trimming took 5 bases from V and 10 from J; bases not matched to a gene: 10. The CDR3 has 14 residues. From germline, CDR1 is SGHNT and CDR2 YENEEA. The CDR3 loop is CASSPGGDIGEQFF. The CDR3 bases are TGTGCCAGCAGCCCCGGGGGGGATATAGGGGAGCAGTTCTTC.

This clone was observed once. The genes are TRBV29-1 and TRBJ2-7, with 7 positions matching TRBD1. Trimming took 6 bases from V and 0 from J; bases not matched to a gene: 11. Germline V gene sequence: CDR1 SQVTM, CDR2 ANQGSEA. There are 15 residues in the CDR3. The DNA of the CDR3 is TGCAGCGTGAGAGACAGGGCCCGGGGCTCCTACGAGCAGTACTTC. Translation gives CSVRDRARGSYEQYF.

The chain combines TRBV7-8 with TRBJ1-6, with D hard to call. Germline V gene sequence: CDR1 SGHVS, CDR2 FQNEAQ. The CDR3 consists of 17 residues. Deletions cut 1 base from V and 0 bases from J, with 10 bases between. The CDR3 sequence is CASSLGTGSSYNSPLHF. The DNA of the CDR3 is TGTGCCAGCAGCTTAGGAACGGGGAGCTCCTATAATTCACCCCTCCACTTT. Full variable domain (outside the CDR3, taken from reference TRBV7-8 and TRBJ1-6): GAGVSQSPRYKVAKRGQDVALRCDPISGHVSLFWYQQALGQGPEFLTYFQNEAQLDKSGLPSDRFFAERPEGSVSTLKIQRTQQEDSAVYLCASSLGTGSSYNSPLHFGNGTRLTVT.

The gene calls are TRBV5-1 and TRBJ1-2, with 8 bases identical to TRBD1. With 4 bases clipped from V and 4 bases from J, the junction kept 6 bases outside the gene matches. CDR3 size: 14 residues. Germline-derived CDR1 and CDR2 are SGHRS and YFSETQ. CDR3 sequence: CASSRTGSGYGYTF. The CDR3 DNA reads TGCGCCAGCAGCCGGACAGGGTCGGGCTATGGCTACACCTTC.

This clone was recorded a few times. V usage is TRBV4-2 and J usage is TRBJ1-5, with a weak D call TRBD1 (6 bases). The CDR3 sequence is 16 residues long. The germline CDR1 and CDR2 sequences are LGHNA and YNFKEQ. The germline V and J ends were trimmed by 4 bases and 5 bases, with 18 bases remaining between them. The CDR3 coding sequence is TGTGCCAGCAGCCGAAATCCCAGGGGAAGGGATCAGCCCCAGCATTTT. Protein sequence: CASSRNPRGRDQPQHF.

This clone was observed a few times. V usage is TRBV5-4 and J usage is TRBJ2-3; the match to TRBD1 covers 9 bases. With 4 bases clipped from V and 6 bases from J, the junction kept 6 bases outside the gene matches. Germline V gene lookup returns CDR1 SGHNT and CDR2 YYREEE (reference sequence). The CDR3 consists of 14 residues. CDR3: CASSPGQGGDTQYF. In DNA, the CDR3 is TGTGCCAGCAGCCCGGGACAGGGTGGGGATACGCAGTATTTT.

V is TRBV27 and J is TRBJ2-5, with 7 bases lining up with TRBD1. V trimming: 3 bases; J trimming: 1 base; junction bases outside the gene matches: 5. CDR3 length: 15 residues. CDR1 is MNHEY and CDR2 is SMNVEV in the germline V gene (reference sequence). The CDR3 coding sequence is TGTGCCAGCAGTTTTGGGTCAGGGGGCCAAGAGACCCAGTACTTC. Protein: CASSFGSGGQETQYF.

V usage is TRBV28 and J usage is TRBJ1-2, with D possibly matching TRBD1 (6 bases). Germline values: CDR1 MDHEN, CDR2 SYDVKM. V gave up 5 bases and J gave up 8 bases, with 18 bases separating them. The CDR3 length is 14 residues. The CDR3 loop reads CASSPGDRIGGYTF. CDR3 sequence (DNA): TGTGCCAGCAGTCCAGGAGACAGGATCGGCGGCTACACCTTC.

Concerning this clone: Other DNA sequences in the sample encode the same CDR3. V usage is TRBV6-1 and J usage is TRBJ2-7; 10 nucleotides match TRBD1. The length of the CDR3 is 14 residues. The ends lost 4 bases at V and 4 bases at J; junction bases unmatched: 4. CDR1 and CDR2 (germline): MNHNS, SASEGT. Here the CDR3 reads CASSADRGPYEQYF. The CDR3 nucleotides read TGTGCCAGCAGTGCTGACAGGGGGCCATACGAGCAGTACTTC.